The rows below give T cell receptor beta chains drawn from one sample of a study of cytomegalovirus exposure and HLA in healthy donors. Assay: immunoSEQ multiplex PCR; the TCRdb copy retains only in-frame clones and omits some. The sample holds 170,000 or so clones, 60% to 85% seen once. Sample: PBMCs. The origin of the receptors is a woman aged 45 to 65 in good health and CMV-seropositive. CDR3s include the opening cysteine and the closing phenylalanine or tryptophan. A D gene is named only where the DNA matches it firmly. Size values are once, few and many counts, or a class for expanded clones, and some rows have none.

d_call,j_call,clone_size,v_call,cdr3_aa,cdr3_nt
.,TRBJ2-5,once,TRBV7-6,CASSLLGRQETQYF,TGTGCCAGCAGCTTATTGGGCAGACAAGAGACCCAGTACTTC
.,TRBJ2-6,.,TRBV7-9,CASSLVRQQNGANGLTF,TGTGCCAGCAGCTTAGTGCGCCAGCAGAATGGGGCCAACGGCCTGACTTTC
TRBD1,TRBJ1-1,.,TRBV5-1,CASSLQGGRNTEAFF,TGCGCCAGCAGCTTGCAGGGGGGAAGGAACACTGAAGCTTTCTTT
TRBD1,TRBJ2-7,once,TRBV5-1,CASSPLPGQKHSEQYF,TGCGCCAGCAGCCCGTTACCGGGACAGAAGCATTCCGAGCAGTACTTC
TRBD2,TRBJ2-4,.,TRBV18,CASSPATSYRQYF,TGTGCCAGCTCACCAGCGACTAGCTACCGTCAGTACTTC
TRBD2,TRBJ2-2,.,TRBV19,CASSIGEGRGTGELFF,TGTGCCAGTAGTATTGGGGAGGGGAGGGGAACCGGGGAGCTGTTTTTT
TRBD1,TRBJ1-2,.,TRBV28,CASSSDRAGTYGYTF,TGTGCCAGCAGTTCCGACAGGGCGGGGACCTATGGCTACACCTTC
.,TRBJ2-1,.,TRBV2,CASIKKLDNEQFF,TGTGCCAGCATTAAAAAACTTGACAATGAGCAGTTCTTC
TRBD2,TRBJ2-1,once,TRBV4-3,CASSQSTSGRRTYNEQFF,TGCGCCAGCAGCCAAAGCACTAGCGGGAGGAGAACTTACAATGAGCAGTTCTTC
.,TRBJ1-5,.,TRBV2,CASSYYSNQPQHF,TGTGCCAGCAGTTATTATAGCAATCAGCCCCAGCATTTT
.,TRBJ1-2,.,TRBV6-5,CASSLRQGSGYTF,TGTGCCAGCTCCCTACGGCAGGGGAGCGGCTACACCTTC
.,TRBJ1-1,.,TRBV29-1,CSVDRGNTEAFF,TGCAGCGTTGACAGGGGGAACACTGAAGCTTTCTTT
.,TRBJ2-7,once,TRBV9,CASSVDPRGEQYF,TGTGCCAGCAGCGTAGACCCCAGGGGCGAGCAGTACTTC
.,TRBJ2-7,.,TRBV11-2,CASSLVDTSYEQYF,TGTGCCAGCAGCTTGGTGGACACCTCCTACGAGCAGTACTTC
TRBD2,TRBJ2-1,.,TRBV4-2,CASSQVLAGGVGEQFF,TGTGCCAGCAGCCAAGTTCTAGCGGGGGGAGTCGGAGAGCAGTTCTTC
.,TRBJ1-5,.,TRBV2,CASRVEGLSHQPQHF,TGTGCCAGCAGGGTGGAGGGGCTGTCTCATCAGCCCCAGCATTTT